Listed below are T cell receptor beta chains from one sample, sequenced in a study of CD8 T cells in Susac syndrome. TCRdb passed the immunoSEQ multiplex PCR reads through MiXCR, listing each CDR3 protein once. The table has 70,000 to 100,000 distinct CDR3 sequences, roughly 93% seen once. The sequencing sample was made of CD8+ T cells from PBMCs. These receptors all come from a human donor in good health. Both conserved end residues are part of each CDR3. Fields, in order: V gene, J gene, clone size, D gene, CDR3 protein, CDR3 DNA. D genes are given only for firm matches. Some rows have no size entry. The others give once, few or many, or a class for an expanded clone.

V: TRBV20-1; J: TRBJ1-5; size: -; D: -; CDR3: CSARVSGEGGNQPQHF; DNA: TGCAGTGCTAGAGTTTCCGGGGAGGGAGGCAATCAGCCCCAGCATTTT
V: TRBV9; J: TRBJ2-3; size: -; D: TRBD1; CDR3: CASSPGQGTDTQYF; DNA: TGTGCCAGCAGCCCGGGACAGGGCACAGATACGCAGTATTTT
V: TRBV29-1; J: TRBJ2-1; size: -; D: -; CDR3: CSVVEGWDEQFF; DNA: TGCAGCGTTGTGGAGGGTTGGGATGAGCAGTTCTTC
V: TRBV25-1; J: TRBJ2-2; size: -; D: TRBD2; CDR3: CASSGLAETGELFF; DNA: TGTGCCAGCAGCGGACTAGCAGAGACCGGGGAGCTGTTTTTT
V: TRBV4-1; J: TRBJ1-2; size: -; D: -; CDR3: CASSQDGKGFNGYTF; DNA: TGCGCCAGCAGCCAAGATGGTAAAGGGTTTAATGGCTACACCTTC
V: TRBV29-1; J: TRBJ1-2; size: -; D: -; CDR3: CSVVEDYGYTF; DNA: TGCAGCGTTGTGGAGGACTATGGCTACACCTTC
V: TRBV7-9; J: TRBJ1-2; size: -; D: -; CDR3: CASSPPNGGYGYTF; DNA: TGTGCCAGCAGCCCTCCCAATGGAGGCTATGGCTACACCTTC
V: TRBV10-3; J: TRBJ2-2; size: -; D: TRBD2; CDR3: CATRPGGSNTGELFF; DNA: TGTGCCACCCGACCGGGGGGGTCGAACACCGGGGAGCTGTTTTTT
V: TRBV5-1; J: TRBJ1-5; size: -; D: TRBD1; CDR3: CASSLGTGGINQPQHF; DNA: TGCGCCAGCAGCTTGGGTACAGGGGGCATCAATCAGCCCCAGCATTTT
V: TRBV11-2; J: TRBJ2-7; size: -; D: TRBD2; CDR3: CASRLNSGPDYEQYF; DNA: TGTGCCAGCAGACTAAATAGCGGGCCGGACTACGAGCAGTACTTC
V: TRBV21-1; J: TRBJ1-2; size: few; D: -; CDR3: CASGGYTF; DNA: TGTGCCAGCGGGGGCTACACCTTC
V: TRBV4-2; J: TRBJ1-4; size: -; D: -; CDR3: CASSPGRKLFF; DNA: TGTGCCAGCAGCCCAGGACGGAAACTGTTTTTT
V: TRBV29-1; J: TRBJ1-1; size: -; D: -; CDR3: CSVEDGTGHAEAFF; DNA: TGCAGCGTTGAAGATGGAACGGGTCACGCTGAAGCTTTCTTT
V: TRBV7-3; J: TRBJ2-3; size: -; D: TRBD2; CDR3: CASSLGGGQTDTQYF; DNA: TGTGCCAGCAGCTTAGGCGGGGGGCAGACAGATACGCAGTATTTT
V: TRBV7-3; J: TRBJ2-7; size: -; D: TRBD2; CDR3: CASSSSGGAPYEQYF; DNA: TGTGCCAGCAGCTCAAGCGGGGGGGCTCCCTACGAGCAGTACTTC
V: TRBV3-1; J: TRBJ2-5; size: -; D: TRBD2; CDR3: CASSQDRTSGGDKQETQYF; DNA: TGTGCCAGCAGCCAAGATCGGACTAGCGGGGGGGATAAACAAGAGACCCAGTACTTC
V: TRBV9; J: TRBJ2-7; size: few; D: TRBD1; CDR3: CASSVEGQTYEQYF; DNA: TGTGCCAGCAGCGTAGAGGGACAGACCTACGAGCAGTACTTC
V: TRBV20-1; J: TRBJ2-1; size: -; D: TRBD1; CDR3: CSAPPDRGDHNEQFF; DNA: TGCAGTGCTCCACCTGACAGGGGGGACCACAATGAGCAGTTCTTC
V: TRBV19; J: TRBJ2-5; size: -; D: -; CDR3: CASSMPGWETQYF; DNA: TGTGCCAGTAGTATGCCGGGGTGGGAGACCCAGTACTTC
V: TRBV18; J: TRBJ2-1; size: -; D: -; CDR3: CASSPVGRGEQFF; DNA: TGTGCCAGCTCACCCGTAGGTAGGGGTGAGCAGTTCTTC
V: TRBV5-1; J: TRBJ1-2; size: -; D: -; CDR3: CASSYTPGPLHYGYTF; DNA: TGCGCCAGCAGCTACACTCCGGGACCCCTACACTATGGCTACACCTTC
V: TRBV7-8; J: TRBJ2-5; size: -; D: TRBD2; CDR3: CASSLVVASGNETQYF; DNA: TGTGCCAGCAGCTTAGTCGTGGCTAGCGGGAACGAGACCCAGTACTTC
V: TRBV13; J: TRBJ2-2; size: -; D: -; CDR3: CASSSTGNTGELFF; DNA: TGTGCCAGCAGCTCCACAGGGAACACCGGGGAGCTGTTTTTT
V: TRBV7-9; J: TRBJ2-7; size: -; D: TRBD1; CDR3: CASSSTGYNYEQYF; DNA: TGTGCCAGCAGTTCGACAGGGTATAACTACGAGCAGTACTTC
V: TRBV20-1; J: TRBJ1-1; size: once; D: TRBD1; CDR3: CSAVGTEQNTEAFF; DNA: TGCAGTGCCGTCGGGACAGAACAAAACACTGAAGCTTTCTTT
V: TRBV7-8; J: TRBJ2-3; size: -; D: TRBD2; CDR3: CASSSLVGGDADTQYF; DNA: TGTGCCAGCAGCTCCCTGGTGGGGGGGGATGCAGATACGCAGTATTTT
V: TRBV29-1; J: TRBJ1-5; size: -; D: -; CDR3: CSVSEGGPTTPQHF; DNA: TGCAGCGTTTCCGAGGGGGGCCCTACAACTCCCCAGCATTTT
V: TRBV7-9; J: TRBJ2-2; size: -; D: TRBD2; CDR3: CASSSTSGGKNTGELFF; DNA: TGTGCCAGCAGCTCGACTAGCGGGGGGAAGAACACCGGGGAGCTGTTTTTT
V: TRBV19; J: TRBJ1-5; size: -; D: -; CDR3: CASSYSNQPQHF; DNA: TGTGCCAGTAGTTATAGCAATCAGCCCCAGCATTTT
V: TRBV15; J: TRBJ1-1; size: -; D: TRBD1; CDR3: CATSRPNRGEAFF; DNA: TGTGCCACCAGCAGACCCAACAGGGGGGAAGCTTTCTTT
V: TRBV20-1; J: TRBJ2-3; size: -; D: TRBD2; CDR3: CSARDMTSGVAIFTDTQYF; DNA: TGCAGTGCTAGAGACATGACTAGCGGGGTAGCGATTTTCACAGATACGCAGTATTTT
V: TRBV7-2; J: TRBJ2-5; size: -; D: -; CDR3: CASSYLGGPGETQYF; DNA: TGTGCCAGCAGCTACCTAGGGGGGCCTGGGGAGACCCAGTACTTC
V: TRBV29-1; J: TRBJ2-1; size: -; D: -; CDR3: CSVGAVMEQFF; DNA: TGCAGCGTTGGGGCAGTCATGGAGCAGTTCTTC
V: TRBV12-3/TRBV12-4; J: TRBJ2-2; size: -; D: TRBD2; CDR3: CASRGVAGAYTGELFF; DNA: TGTGCCAGCAGGGGGGTAGCGGGGGCCTACACCGGGGAGCTGTTTTTT
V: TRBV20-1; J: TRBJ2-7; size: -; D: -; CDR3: CSARDKAVSNYEQYF; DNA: TGCAGTGCTAGAGATAAGGCAGTATCCAACTACGAGCAGTACTTC
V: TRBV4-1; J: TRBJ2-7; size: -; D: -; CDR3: CASSPTDGGGFYEQYF; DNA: TGCGCCAGCAGCCCTACGGACGGCGGGGGCTTCTACGAGCAGTACTTC
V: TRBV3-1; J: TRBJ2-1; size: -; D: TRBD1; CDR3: CASSDRDRAPVEQFF; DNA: TGTGCCAGCAGCGACCGGGACAGGGCCCCGGTTGAGCAGTTCTTC
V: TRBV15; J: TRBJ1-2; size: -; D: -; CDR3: CATSLISYGYTF; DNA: TGTGCCACCAGCTTAATTTCCTATGGCTACACCTTC
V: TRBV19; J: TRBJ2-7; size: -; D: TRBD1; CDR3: CASSQTGTGQNEQYF; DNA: TGTGCCAGTAGTCAAACCGGGACAGGCCAGAACGAGCAGTACTTC
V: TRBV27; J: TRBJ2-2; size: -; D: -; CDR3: CASSLRTPAHGELFF; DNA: TGTGCCAGCAGTTTACGTACGCCTGCGCACGGGGAGCTGTTTTTT
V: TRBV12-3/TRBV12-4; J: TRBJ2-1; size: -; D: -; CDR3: CASTETPAEQFF; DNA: TGTGCCAGCACAGAGACGCCTGCCGAGCAGTTCTTC
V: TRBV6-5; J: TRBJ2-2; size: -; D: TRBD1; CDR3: CASSYSMGQGNTGELFF; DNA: TGTGCCAGCAGTTACTCGATGGGACAGGGAAACACCGGGGAGCTGTTTTTT
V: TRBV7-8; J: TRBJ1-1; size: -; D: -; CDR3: CASSSGTDTSNTEAFF; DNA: TGTGCCAGCAGCTCCGGGACGGATACCTCGAACACTGAAGCTTTCTTT
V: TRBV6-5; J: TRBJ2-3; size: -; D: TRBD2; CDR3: CASRASGFTDTQYF; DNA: TGTGCCAGCAGGGCTAGCGGATTCACAGATACGCAGTATTTT
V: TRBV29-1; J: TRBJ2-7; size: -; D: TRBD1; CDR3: CSVGTEREQYF; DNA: TGCAGCGTCGGGACAGAACGCGAGCAGTACTTC
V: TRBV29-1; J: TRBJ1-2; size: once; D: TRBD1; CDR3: CSLDRGYINGYTF; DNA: TGCAGCCTCGACAGGGGATATATAAATGGCTACACCTTC
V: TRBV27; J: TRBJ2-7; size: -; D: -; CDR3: CASGPVPYEQYF; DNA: TGTGCCAGCGGGCCCGTTCCCTACGAGCAGTACTTC
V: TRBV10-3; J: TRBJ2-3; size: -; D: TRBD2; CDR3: CAISAGEAGVRDTQYF; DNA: TGTGCCATCAGCGCCGGGGAGGCGGGGGTAAGAGATACGCAGTATTTT
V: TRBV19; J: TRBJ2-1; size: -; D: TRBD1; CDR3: CASSISGQGSWEQFF; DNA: TGTGCCAGTAGTATTAGCGGACAGGGGAGCTGGGAGCAGTTCTTC
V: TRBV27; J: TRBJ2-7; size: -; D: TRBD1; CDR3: CASSYTGTEYEQYF; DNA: TGTGCCAGCAGTTACACCGGGACAGAGTACGAGCAGTACTTC
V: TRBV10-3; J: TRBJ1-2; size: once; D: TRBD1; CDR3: CATQGGQGGRGYGYTF; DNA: TGTGCCACACAAGGCGGACAGGGGGGTCGTGGGTATGGCTACACCTTC
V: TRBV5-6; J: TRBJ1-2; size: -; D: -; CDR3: CASRSYREDYGYTF; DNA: TGTGCCAGCAGATCTTACAGGGAAGATTATGGCTACACCTTC
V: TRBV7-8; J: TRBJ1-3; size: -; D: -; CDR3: CASSSTPEGTSGNTIYF; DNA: TGTGCCAGCAGCTCGACTCCGGAGGGTACCTCTGGAAACACCATATATTTT